This T cell receptor (beta chain) was profiled in a study of shared clonotypes between healthy human individuals. TCRdb's copy holds only in-frame clones and misses some; the assay was immunoSEQ multiplex PCR. The sample lists over a million clones; approximately 96% were seen once. This clone is a singleton in its sample. The same CDR3 can be traced to other DNA sequences in this sample. The sequence was collected from a man aged 25 to 45 in good health. Sequenced input: naive CD4+ T cells sorted from blood. The subset denotes: CD45RA+ positively selected.

This CDR3 is CASSFRGGSNQPQHF. The DNA of the CDR3 is TGTGCCAGCAGTTTCAGGGGAGGAAGCAATCAGCCCCAGCATTTT. The chain has TRBV28 and TRBJ1-5; tentative D call: TRBD1 (6 bases). The V gene lost 3 bases and the J gene lost 1 base, with 10 bases spanning the gap. The CDR3 spans 15 residues. Germline assignment: CDR1 MDHEN and CDR2 SYDVKM.